Below, 30 T cell receptor beta chains from the same sample are listed, as sequenced in a study of blood T cell repertoires in COVID-19. TCRdb's table, derived via immunoSEQ multiplex PCR, lists solely in-frame clones and lacks some. The table records under 200,000 clones, around 83% of them present only once. The sequenced sample was peripheral blood. These receptors were taken from a human donor in a cohort sampled during active COVID-19.

A single count supports this clone. This rearrangement joins TRBV3-1 (or the pseudogene TRBV3-2) to TRBJ2-7, with TRBD2 matching over 9 bases. Germline CDR1 is LGHDT and CDR2 is YNNKEL (reference sequence). V was clipped by 8 bases and J by 7 bases; unmatched bases: 21. This CDR3 spans 17 amino acids. CDR3 sequence reads: CASDLVQMGGRGLEQYF. DNA of the CDR3: TGTGCCAGCGACCTCGTTCAAATGGGCGGGAGGGGCCTGGAGCAGTACTTC.

This chain connects TRBV6-5 to TRBJ2-7, with 11 bases identical to TRBD1. The CDR3 is 15 amino acids. With V trimmed by 7 bases and J by 2 bases, 7 bases remained unmatched. Germline V gene data show CDR1 as MNHEY and CDR2 as SVGAGI. The CDR3 sequence: CASNPRDRGAYEQYF. The CDR3 DNA sequence: TGTGCCAGCAACCCCCGGGACAGGGGGGCCTACGAGCAGTACTTC.

The V and J genes are TRBV10-3 and TRBJ1-5; D is uncertain. The CDR3 totals 13 residues. The V gene's germline CDR1 is ENHRY and CDR2 SYGVKD. The germline V and J ends were trimmed by 3 bases and 1 base, with 4 bases remaining between them. The CDR3 bases are TGTGCCATCAGTGAACTGAGCAATCAGCCCCAGCATTTT. Translation gives CAISELSNQPQHF.

The J gene is TRBJ2-7, the V gene TRBV6-2 or TRBV6-3; 10 bases match TRBD2. The CDR3 contains 16 residues. Trimming removed 2 bases from V and 5 bases from J; junction bases left unmatched: 9. Germline CDR1 is MNHEY and CDR2 is SVGEGT. For the CDR3, the DNA is TGTGCCAGCAGTTACCCTCCGGGACTAGCGTTGAACGAGCAGTACTTC. Translation: CASSYPPGLALNEQYF.

V gene TRBV18 combines with J gene TRBJ1-2; 12 bases fit TRBD1. The CDR3 runs 16 residues. Per germline, CDR1 KGHSH and CDR2 LQKENI. Trimming at V came to 3 bases and at J to 5 bases, leaving 7 bases not matched to a gene. The CDR3 bases are TGTGCCAGCTCACCGGGACAGGGGGCGCTTCGGTATGGCTACACCTTC. Its protein is CASSPGQGALRYGYTF.

This clone was counted only a few times. The CDR3 protein is CASSLSTAYGYTF. CDR3 DNA sequence: TGTGCCAGCAGTTTATCGACAGCTTATGGCTACACCTTC. This chain joins TRBV28 and TRBJ1-2; D might be TRBD1 (5 bases). CDR1 is MDHEN and CDR2 is SYDVKM in the germline V gene. With 1 base removed from V and 5 bases from J, the gap between germline ends came to 8 bases. The CDR3 loop spans 13 amino acids.

The chain links TRBV3-1 (or the pseudogene TRBV3-2) to TRBJ1-1; 9 nucleotides match TRBD1. Germline V gives CDR1 LGHDT, CDR2 YNNKEL (reference sequence). The V segment lost 3 bases and the J segment 4 bases; nucleotides outside the gene matches: 6. CDR3 length: 15 residues. The CDR3 here is CASSQTGQGFTEAFF. CDR3 DNA sequence: TGTGCCAGCAGCCAGACAGGACAGGGGTTCACTGAAGCTTTCTTT.

This rearrangement joins TRBV19 to TRBJ1-1; weak D call: TRBD1 (5 bases). The CDR3 runs to 17 residues. With 3 bases removed from V and 1 base from J, the gap between germline ends came to 18 bases. Germline CDR1 reads LNHDA; CDR2 reads SQIVND (reference sequence). The CDR3 DNA reads TGTGCCAGTAGTATTAGGGGCAGGAGTTTAACGAACACTGAAGCTTTCTTT. It encodes CASSIRGRSLTNTEAFF.

The genes are TRBV6-6 and TRBJ2-5; D is ambiguous. V lost 0 bases and J lost 3, with 5 bases in between. Germline CDR1 MNHNY, CDR2 SVGAGI (reference sequence). This CDR3 has 13 amino acids. The CDR3 is CASSYSAEETQYF. Here the CDR3 DNA reads TGTGCCAGCAGTTACTCGGCAGAAGAGACCCAGTACTTC.

The V gene is TRBV28, the J gene TRBJ2-7; D is uncertain. The germline gives CDR1 MDHEN, CDR2 SYDVKM. Trimming cost V 6 bases and J 6 bases, with 9 bases left between them. The length of the CDR3 is 11 residues. The CDR3 loop reads CASRTRGEQYF. CDR3 sequence (DNA): TGTGCCAGCAGAACCCGAGGCGAGCAGTACTTC.

The gene calls are TRBV6-1 and TRBJ1-3, with D unclear. Germline V gene lookup returns CDR1 MNHNS and CDR2 SASEGT. V lost 2 bases to trimming and J lost 3 bases, with 20 bases between them. The CDR3 has 18 residues. The CDR3 region is CASSESQSLFSYGNTIYF. In DNA form, the CDR3 reads TGTGCCAGCAGTGAATCACAGAGTCTTTTCTCTTATGGAAACACCATATATTTT.

This clone has a single count. V gene TRBV6-2 or TRBV6-3 combines with J gene TRBJ2-5; D possibly corresponds to TRBD1 (5 bases). Germline CDR1 and CDR2: MNHEY and SVGEGT. Trimming took off 5 bases at V and 5 bases at J, with 18 bases between the two ends. The CDR3 spans 15 residues. The DNA for the CDR3 is TGTGCCAGCAGTCCAGACTCAGGGCCCATCGAGACCCAGTACTTC. Its protein product is CASSPDSGPIETQYF.

This chain joins TRBV4-2 and TRBJ1-4, with TRBD1 matching over 9 bases. CDR1 and CDR2 from the germline V gene are LGHNA and YNFKEQ. V lost 4 bases, J lost 8 bases, and 8 bases stayed unmatched. The CDR3 covers 15 residues. CDR3 DNA sequence: TGTGCCAGCAGCCCATGGACAGGGGAGAGAGAAAAACTGTTTTTT. This gives the protein CASSPWTGEREKLFF.

The rearrangement joins TRBV6-5 to TRBJ2-5; TRBD1 aligns across 9 bases. The CDR3 length is 14 residues. V gave up 4 bases and J gave up 5 bases; unmatched junction bases: 5. Germline lookup yields CDR1 MNHEY and CDR2 SVGAGI. The CDR3 reads CASSWTGVEETQYF. CDR3 coding DNA: TGTGCCAGCAGTTGGACAGGGGTAGAGGAGACCCAGTACTTC.

The chain uses TRBV9 and TRBJ2-2, with D possibly matching TRBD1 (6 bases). With 0 bases removed from V and 2 bases from J, the gap between germline ends came to 8 bases. The CDR3 is 15 amino acids. Germline V gene data show CDR1 as SGDLS and CDR2 as YYNGEE. CDR3 bases: TGTGCCAGCAGCGTAGTGGGGACAAACACCGGGGAGCTGTTTTTT. Translating it yields CASSVVGTNTGELFF. The full variable domain, completed using reference TRBV9 and TRBJ2-2, is DSGVTQTPKHLITATGQRVTLRCSPRSGDLSVYWYQQSLDQGLQFLIQYYNGEERAKGNILERFSAQQFPDLHSELNLSSLELGDSALYFCASSVVGTNTGELFFGEGSRLTVL.

This chain connects TRBV5-5 to TRBJ1-4; 7 bases are shared with TRBD1. Per germline, CDR1 SGHKS and CDR2 YYEKEE (reference sequence). Trimming removed 4 bases from V and 0 bases from J; junction bases left unmatched: 6. This CDR3 spans 16 amino acids. CDR3 sequence reads: CASSIGDSSTNEKLFF. As DNA, the CDR3 is TGTGCCAGCAGCATAGGGGACAGTTCAACTAATGAAAAACTGTTTTTT.

This chain joins TRBV5-1 and TRBJ2-7; D possibly corresponds to TRBD1 (6 bases). Trimming left V 1 base short and J 2 bases short, with 10 bases between. CDR3 length: 14 amino acids. Germline-derived CDR1 and CDR2 are SGHRS and YFSETQ. The CDR3 protein is CASSLNRDPYEQYF. The CDR3, as DNA: TGCGCCAGCAGCTTGAACAGGGACCCCTACGAGCAGTACTTC.

In DNA form, the CDR3 reads TGTGCCAGCAGTCTGTACAATGAGCAGTTCTTC. It specifies CASSLYNEQFF. J is TRBJ2-1 and V is TRBV2; the D is unclear. Germline CDR1 and CDR2: SNHLY and FYNNEI. Trimming stripped 5 bases from V and 4 bases from J, with 3 bases between. The CDR3 loop spans 11 amino acids.

The J gene is TRBJ2-7, the V gene TRBV7-2, with 8 positions matching TRBD2. V shed 1 base and J 2 bases; nucleotides not matched to a gene: 7. The germline CDR1 and CDR2 sequences are SGHTA and FQGNSA. This CDR3 has 16 amino acids. CDR3 in DNA: TGTGCCAGCAGCTTAGTTGGCGGGAGGACTCCCTACGAGCAGTACTTC. It specifies CASSLVGGRTPYEQYF. The whole variable domain, remainder taken from reference TRBV7-2 and TRBJ2-7, is GAGVSQSPSNKVTEKGKDVELRCDPISGHTALYWYRQSLGQGLEFLIYFQGNSAPDKSGLPSDRFSAERTGGSVSTLTIQRTQQEDSAVYLCASSLVGGRTPYEQYFGPGTRLTVT.

The chain couples TRBV6-1 to TRBJ2-7; TRBD1 matches at 8 bases. The ends lost 2 bases at V and 6 bases at J; junction bases unmatched: 6. This CDR3 comprises 14 residues. The germline CDR1 and CDR2 sequences are MNHNS and SASEGT. This chain's CDR3 is CASSEMDRVTEQYF. The CDR3 bases are TGTGCCAGCAGTGAAATGGACAGGGTAACCGAGCAGTACTTC.

V and J are TRBV5-5 and TRBJ1-2, with 9 nucleotides matching TRBD1. Trimming cost V 0 bases and J 4 bases; bases outside gene matches: 13. Germline V gene data show CDR1 as SGHKS and CDR2 as YYEKEE (reference sequence). There are 18 residues in the CDR3. The DNA of the CDR3 is TGTGCCAGCAGCTTGGGCCCCTTACAGGGGGCGGCTAGCTATGGCTACACCTTC. Protein sequence: CASSLGPLQGAASYGYTF.

The DNA for the CDR3 is TGCGCCAGCAGCCAGGGGACTAGCGGGGGTGGGGAGACCCAGTACTTC. Translated: CASSQGTSGGGETQYF. The chain has TRBV4-1 and TRBJ2-5, with 14 bases lining up with TRBD2. Unmatched junction bases numbered 5, after V lost 3 bases and J lost 5 bases. The CDR3 consists of 16 residues. Germline lookup yields CDR1 MGHRA and CDR2 YSYEKL.

V gene TRBV5-6 combines with J gene TRBJ2-7, with TRBD1 matching over 9 bases. Germline CDR1 and CDR2: SGHDT and YYEEEE. The V gene end was trimmed by 0 bases and the J gene end by 0 bases; junction bases not matched to a gene: 7. This CDR3 is built from 17 residues. The DNA for the CDR3 is TGTGCCAGCAGCTTGGAGGAGGACAGGGGATACTCCTACGAGCAGTACTTC. This encodes CASSLEEDRGYSYEQYF. The full variable domain, in which reference TRBV5-6 and TRBJ2-7 provide the parts outside the CDR3, is DAGVTQSPTHLIKTRGQQVTLRCSPKSGHDTVSWYQQALGQGPQFIFQYYEEEERQRGNFPDRFSGHQFPNYSSELNVNALLLGDSALYLCASSLEEDRGYSYEQYFGPGTRLTVT.

The chain uses TRBV2 and TRBJ2-1, with TRBD1 matching 7 bases. This CDR3 region has 11 residues. The germline V gene encodes CDR1 SNHLY and CDR2 FYNNEI. V shed 5 bases and J 14 bases; nucleotides not matched to a gene: 6. The CDR3: CASSFDRVEFF. CDR3 DNA sequence: TGTGCCAGCAGTTTTGACAGGGTGGAGTTCTTC.

The chain recombines TRBV5-5 with TRBJ2-7, with D possibly TRBD2 on 6 matching bases. There are 13 residues in the CDR3. V was pared by 2 bases and J by 2 bases, with 8 bases between. Germline V CDR1 and CDR2: SGHKS, YYEKEE (reference sequence). The CDR3 reads CASSFGTAYEQYF. CDR3 DNA sequence: TGTGCCAGCAGCTTTGGGACTGCCTACGAGCAGTACTTC.

J is TRBJ2-7 and V is TRBV6-4; no clear D gene. The germline V and J ends were trimmed by 4 bases and 0 bases, with 19 bases remaining between them. This CDR3 comprises 17 residues. Per germline, CDR1 MRHNA and CDR2 SNTAGT. The CDR3 sequence is CASSGLTFLISSYEQYF. The CDR3 DNA is TGTGCCAGCAGTGGCCTGACATTCTTGATTAGCTCCTACGAGCAGTACTTC.

The chain joins TRBV2 to TRBJ2-7, with D possibly TRBD1 on 5 matching bases. Germline V lookup: CDR1 SNHLY, CDR2 FYNNEI. The CDR3 consists of 14 residues. V lost 6 bases and J 6 bases, leaving 18 bases between the germline ends. The CDR3 here is CASSGQSRSSEQYF. CDR3 sequence (DNA): TGTGCCAGCAGCGGACAAAGCCGGTCGTCCGAGCAGTACTTC.

The rearrangement links TRBV5-1 to TRBJ1-3; tentative D call: TRBD1 (5 bases). V dropped 4 bases and J dropped 4 bases, with 12 bases sitting between them. The germline V gene encodes CDR1 SGHRS and CDR2 YFSETQ. The CDR3 extends over 14 amino acids. The CDR3 here is CASSDDRGGNTIYF. In nucleotides, the CDR3 is TGCGCCAGCAGCGATGACAGAGGAGGAAACACCATATATTTT.

This clone has just a few counts. V usage is TRBV7-2 and J usage is TRBJ1-4; TRBD1 aligns across 7 bases. After removal of 5 bases from V and 0 bases from J, the junction contained 3 bases not matched to a gene. The germline V gene has CDR1 SGHTA and CDR2 FQGNSA. CDR3 length equals 15 residues. CDR3 amino acids: CASSLTGPTNEKLFF. CDR3 in DNA: TGTGCCAGCAGCCTGACAGGGCCAACTAATGAAAAACTGTTTTTT.

For the CDR3, the DNA is TGTGCCAGCAGCCCTGGGACAGGGTTCTCCTACGAGCAGTACTTC. Translation gives CASSPGTGFSYEQYF. The rearrangement joins TRBV7-9 to TRBJ2-7; 9 bases line up with TRBD1. This CDR3 has 15 amino acids. Germline V gives CDR1 SEHNR, CDR2 FQNEAQ (reference sequence). Trimming took 5 bases from V and 0 from J; bases not matched to a gene: 5.